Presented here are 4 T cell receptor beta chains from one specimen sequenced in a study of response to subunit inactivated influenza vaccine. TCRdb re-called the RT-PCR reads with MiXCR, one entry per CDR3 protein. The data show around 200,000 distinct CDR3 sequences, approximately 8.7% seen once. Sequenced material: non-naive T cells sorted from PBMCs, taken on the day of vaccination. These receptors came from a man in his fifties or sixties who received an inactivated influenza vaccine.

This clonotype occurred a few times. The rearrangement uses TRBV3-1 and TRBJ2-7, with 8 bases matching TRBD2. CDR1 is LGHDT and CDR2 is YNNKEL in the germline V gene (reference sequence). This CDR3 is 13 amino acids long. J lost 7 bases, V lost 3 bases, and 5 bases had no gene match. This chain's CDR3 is CASSQLAGREQYF. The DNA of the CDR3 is TGTGCCAGCAGCCAGTTAGCGGGACGGGAGCAGTACTTC.

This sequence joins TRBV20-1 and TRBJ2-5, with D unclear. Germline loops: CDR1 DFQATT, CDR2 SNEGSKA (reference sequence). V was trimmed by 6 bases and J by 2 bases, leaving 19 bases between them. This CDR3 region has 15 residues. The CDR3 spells CSAVRGPPQQETQYF. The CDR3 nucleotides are TGCAGTGCCGTAAGAGGCCCCCCCCAACAAGAGACCCAGTACTTC.

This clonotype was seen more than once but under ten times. CDR3 in DNA: TGTGCCAGTAGTCCCCGGCAGGGAGGACACACCTTC. It codes for CASSPRQGGHTF. This rearrangement joins TRBV19 to TRBJ1-2, with TRBD1 as a possible D gene (5 bases). CDR1 LNHDA and CDR2 SQIVND come from the germline V gene (reference sequence). This CDR3 comprises 12 residues. Deletions cut 5 bases from V and 12 bases from J, with 16 bases between.

The CDR3 spells CASSQDRGVGYGYTF. For the CDR3, the DNA is TGCGCCAGCAGCCAAGACAGGGGAGTCGGCTATGGCTACACCTTC. The chain is built from TRBV4-3 and TRBJ1-2; TRBD1 might be the D (6 bases). V lost 0 bases and J 4 bases, leaving 12 bases between the germline ends. Germline V CDR1 and CDR2: LGHNA, YSLEER. The CDR3 has 15 amino acids.